These 6 T cell receptor beta chains were all obtained from the same sample, sequenced in a study of T cells after yellow fever vaccination. TCRdb fed the 5' RACE reads into MiXCR, producing one record per CDR3 protein. The sample includes roughly 250,000 distinct CDR3 sequences, 10% to 15% seen only once; the top ten take 0.5% to 0.6%. Sample: CD4+ T cells sorted from PBMCs, taken 45 days after the yellow fever booster vaccination. These receptors all stem from a man aged 25-45 years who received the YFV17D yellow fever vaccine.

This clonotype was seen a few times. The gene calls are TRBV9 and TRBJ2-5; tentatively, D is TRBD1 (6 bases). V was cut by 4 bases and J by 4 bases, with 17 bases left in between. The V gene's germline CDR1 is SGDLS and CDR2 YYNGEE. This CDR3 spans 15 amino acids. The CDR3 coding sequence is TGTGCCAGCAGCCGTACAGGGTTTTGGGGAGAGACCCAGTACTTC. Its protein product is CASSRTGFWGETQYF.

This clonotype turned up a few times. The V call is TRBV5-5, the J call TRBJ2-1; TRBD2 aligns across 9 bases. V shed 1 base, J shed 5 bases, and the junction held 4 bases outside the gene matches. The CDR3 has 15 residues. Germline lookup yields CDR1 SGHKS and CDR2 YYEKEE (reference sequence). In DNA, the CDR3 is TGTGCCAGCAGCTTGTCTAGCGGGACTAACAATGAGCAGTTCTTC. This codes for CASSLSSGTNNEQFF.

The CDR3 coding sequence is TGTGCCAGCACCTCCCAGGGCGGGAGTCGGACAGATACGCAGTATTTT. Its protein is CASTSQGGSRTDTQYF. The chain has TRBV4-2 and TRBJ2-3; 7 bases are shared with TRBD2. Germline CDR1 and CDR2: LGHNA and YNFKEQ. Trimming took 7 bases from V and 3 from J; bases not matched to a gene: 13. This CDR3 region has 16 residues.

In this sample, this clonotype turned up a few times. The V gene is TRBV12-3 or TRBV12-4, the J gene TRBJ2-5, with 8 positions matching TRBD1. V lost 5 bases and J lost 5; bases outside the gene matches: 7. This CDR3 contains 14 residues. In nucleotides, the CDR3 is TGTGCCAGCAGTACCGGACAGGGAGAGGAGACCCAGTACTTC. Residues: CASSTGQGEETQYF.

A few counts support this clonotype. The V and J genes are TRBV5-1 and TRBJ2-5, with TRBD2 matching 8 bases. The germline gives CDR1 SGHRS, CDR2 YFSETQ. The length of the CDR3 is 15 residues. Trimming cost V 4 bases and J 2 bases; bases outside gene matches: 7. CDR3 coding DNA: TGCGCCAGCAGCGATAGCGGGAAGTCACAAGAGACCCAGTACTTC. Protein: CASSDSGKSQETQYF.

The chain is built from TRBV29-1 and TRBJ2-2; 8 bases are shared with TRBD1. This CDR3 spans 15 amino acids. The ends lost 5 bases at V and 4 bases at J; junction bases unmatched: 9. Germline V CDR1 and CDR2: SQVTM, ANQGSEA. The CDR3 DNA reads TGCAGCGTTATCGGGCCAGGGGGCTTCACCGGGGAGCTGTTTTTT. It codes for CSVIGPGGFTGELFF.